Detailed here is one T cell receptor (beta chain). Repertoires were generated with immunoSEQ multiplex PCR, while TCRdb's copy carries only in-frame clones and drops some. The data contain about 730,000 clones, approximately 83% of them singletons. The data were obtained in a study of shared T cell receptors in the human thymus. The length of the CDR3 is 16 residues. Looked up from germline, CDR1 is SGHTS and CDR2 is YDEGEE. Between the trimmed V and J ends, which lost 0 bases and 5 bases, there was a span of 17 bases. This sample was also put to use in a study of human thymus T cells. That investigation notes: It was from resections taken during corrective heart surgery that the thymus tissue came. Repertoires sampled from thymus and blood appeared biased in V and J gene usage. What related research reported was that thymic repertoires overlapped highly among unrelated individuals.

Sequenced material: thymocytes. This TCR came from a girl in the first two years of life with a congenital heart defect. The J gene is TRBJ1-2, the V gene TRBV5-8; D is undetermined. The CDR3 DNA reads as TGTGCCAGCAGCTTGGGAGGGAAGCACCAGTCATATGGCTACACCTTC. It specifies CASSLGGKHQSYGYTF.